Sequencing of this TCR beta chain was carried out in a study of blood T cell repertoires in COVID-19. V was pared by 1 base and J by 4 bases, with 16 bases between. This CDR3 is 16 amino acids long. Germline V gives CDR1 SGHTA, CDR2 FQGNSA. Per the original methods: Counts of nucleated cells, estimated from reference gene primer amplification, were obtained. The repertoire was sequenced with immunoSEQ multiplex PCR; TCRdb's copy has only in-frame clones and lacks some. V, J and clone size are taken as reported in that table, and D and trimming were inferred from the DNA itself. The sample consists of hundreds of thousands of clones, about 90% of them appearing once.

The TCR comes from a woman in her twenties or thirties with acute COVID-19. The chain uses TRBV7-2 and TRBJ1-1; a possible D gene is TRBD1 (5 bases). Material for sequencing was PBMCs or T cells enriched from blood (not recorded which). The CDR3 region has the DNA TGTGCCAGCAGCTTAGTTCGAGCCAGGGAATTCACTGAAGCTTTCTTT. Protein sequence: CASSLVRAREFTEAFF.